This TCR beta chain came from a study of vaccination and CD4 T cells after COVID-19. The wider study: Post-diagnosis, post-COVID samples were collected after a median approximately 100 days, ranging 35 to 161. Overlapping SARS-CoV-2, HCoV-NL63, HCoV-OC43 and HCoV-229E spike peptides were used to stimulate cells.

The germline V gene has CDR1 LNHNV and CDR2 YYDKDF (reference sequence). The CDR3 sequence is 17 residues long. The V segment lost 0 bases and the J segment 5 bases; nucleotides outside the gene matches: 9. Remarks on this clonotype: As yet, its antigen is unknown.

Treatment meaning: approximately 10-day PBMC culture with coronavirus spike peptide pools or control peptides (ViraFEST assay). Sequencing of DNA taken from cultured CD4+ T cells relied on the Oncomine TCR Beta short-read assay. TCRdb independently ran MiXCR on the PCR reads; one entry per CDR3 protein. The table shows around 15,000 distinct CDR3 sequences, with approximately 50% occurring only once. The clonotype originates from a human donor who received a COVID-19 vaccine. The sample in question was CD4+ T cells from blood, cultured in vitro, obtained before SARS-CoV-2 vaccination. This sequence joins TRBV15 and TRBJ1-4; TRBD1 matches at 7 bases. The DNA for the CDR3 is TGTGCCACCAGCAGAGATGGAACCGGGACAGCGAATGAAAAACTGTTTTTT. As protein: CATSRDGTGTANEKLFF. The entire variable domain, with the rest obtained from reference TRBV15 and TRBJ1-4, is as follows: DAMVIQNPRYQVTQFGKPVTLSCSQTLNHNVMYWYQQKSSQAPKLLFHYYDKDFNNEADTPDNFQSRRPNTSFCFLDIRSPGLGDTAMYLCATSRDGTGTANEKLFFGSGTQLSVL.